The sequence of this T cell receptor (beta chain) was determined in a study of shared T cell receptors in the human thymus. Generated by immunoSEQ multiplex PCR, the TCRdb table keeps only in-frame clones and is missing some. The table shows roughly 500,000 clones, with 75% to 80% occurring only once. CDR3 size: 14 residues. Trimming pared 7 bases from V and 0 bases from J, leaving 12 bases between. Germline lookup yields CDR1 ENHRY and CDR2 SYGVKD. These data are also associated with another study on human thymus T cells.

The receptor was derived from a boy younger than two with a congenital heart defect. The J gene is TRBJ1-1, the V gene TRBV10-3; D might be TRBD1 (5 bases). Sequencing was performed on thymocytes. The CDR3 reads CAITKTDMNTEAFF. The CDR3, as DNA: TGTGCCATCACCAAGACAGATATGAACACTGAAGCTTTCTTT.